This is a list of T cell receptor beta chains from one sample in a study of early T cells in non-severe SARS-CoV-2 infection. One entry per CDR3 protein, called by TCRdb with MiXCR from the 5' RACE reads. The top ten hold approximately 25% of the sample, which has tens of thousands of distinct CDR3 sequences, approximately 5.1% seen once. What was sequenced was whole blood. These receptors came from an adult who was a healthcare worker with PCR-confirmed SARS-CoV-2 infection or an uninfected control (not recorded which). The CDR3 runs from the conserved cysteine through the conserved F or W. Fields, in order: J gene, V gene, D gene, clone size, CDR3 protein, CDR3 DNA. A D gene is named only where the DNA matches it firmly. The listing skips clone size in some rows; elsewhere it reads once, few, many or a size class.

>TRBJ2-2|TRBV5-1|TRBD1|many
CASSRDRVEARELFF
TGCGCCAGCAGCAGAGACAGGGTGGAAGCCCGGGAGCTGTTTTTT
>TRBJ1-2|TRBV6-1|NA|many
CASSSMDLYGYTF
TGTGCCAGCAGTTCAATGGATCTTTATGGCTACACCTTC
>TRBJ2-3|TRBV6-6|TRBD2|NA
CASSATSGRAGVGTDTQYF
TGTGCCAGCAGTGCGACTAGCGGGAGGGCCGGGGTTGGCACAGATACGCAGTATTTT
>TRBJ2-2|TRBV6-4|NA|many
CASSREPLTGELFF
TGTGCCAGCTCACGGGAACCTTTAACCGGGGAGCTGTTTTTT
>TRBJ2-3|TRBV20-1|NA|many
CSAFVGGATDTQYF
TGCAGTGCCTTTGTAGGGGGGGCCACAGATACGCAGTATTTT
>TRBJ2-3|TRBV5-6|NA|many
CASSLAGKDTQYF
TGTGCCAGCAGCTTGGCGGGGAAAGATACGCAGTATTTT
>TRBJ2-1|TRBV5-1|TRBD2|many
CASSFWGLAGGRNEQFF
TGCGCCAGCAGCTTTTGGGGCCTAGCGGGAGGTCGCAATGAGCAGTTCTTC
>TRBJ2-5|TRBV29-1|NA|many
CSVETQYF
TGCAGCGTAGAGACCCAGTACTTC
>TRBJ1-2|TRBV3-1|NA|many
CASSQGVGYTF
TGTGCCAGCAGCCAAGGGGTTGGCTACACCTTC
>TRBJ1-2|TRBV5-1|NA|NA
CASSSPRDADFYGYTF
TGCGCCAGCAGCTCTCCCAGGGACGCGGATTTCTATGGCTACACCTTC
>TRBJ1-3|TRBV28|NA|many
CASSRSGGPGNTIYF
TGTGCCAGCAGTCGAAGTGGGGGCCCGGGAAACACCATATATTTT
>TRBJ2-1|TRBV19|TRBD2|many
CASNRATSGSQGNEQFF
TGTGCCAGTAACAGGGCGACTAGCGGGAGCCAGGGCAATGAGCAGTTCTTC
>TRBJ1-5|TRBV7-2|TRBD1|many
CASSLGWTGGDQPQHF
TGTGCCAGCAGCTTAGGCTGGACAGGGGGCGATCAGCCCCAGCATTTT
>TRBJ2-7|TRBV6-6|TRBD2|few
CASGRGTSGYEQYF
TGTGCCAGCGGAAGGGGGACTAGCGGCTACGAGCAGTACTTC
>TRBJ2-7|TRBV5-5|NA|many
CASSLEGLRSYEQYF
TGTGCCAGCAGCTTGGAGGGATTGCGATCCTACGAGCAGTACTTC
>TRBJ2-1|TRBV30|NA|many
CAWSVWGGLSEQFF
TGTGCCTGGAGTGTATGGGGAGGCCTAAGTGAGCAGTTCTTC
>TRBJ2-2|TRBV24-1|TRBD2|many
CATSDPTSGGLNTGELFF
TGTGCCACCAGTGACCCGACTAGCGGGGGGCTTAACACCGGGGAGCTGTTTTTT
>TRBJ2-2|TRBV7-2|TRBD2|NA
CASSLVGGLAGAGELFF
TGTGCCAGCAGCTTAGTGGGGGGTCTAGCGGGAGCCGGGGAGCTGTTTTTT
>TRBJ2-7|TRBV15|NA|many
CATSRDFRLAAEQYF
TGTGCCACCAGCAGAGATTTCCGGCTAGCAGCCGAGCAGTACTTC
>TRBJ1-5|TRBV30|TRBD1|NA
CAWSRTGDQPQHF
TGTGCCTGGAGTAGGACAGGGGATCAGCCCCAGCATTTT
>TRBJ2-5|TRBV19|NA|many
CASSSFDSIQETQYF
TGTGCCAGTAGCTCCTTTGACAGTATACAAGAGACCCAGTACTTC
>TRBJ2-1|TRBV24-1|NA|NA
CATSDFPNSAYNEQFF
TGTGCCACCAGTGATTTCCCTAACTCGGCCTACAATGAGCAGTTCTTC
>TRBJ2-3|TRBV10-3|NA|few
CAISSRLASEGTDTQYF
TGTGCCATCAGTAGCCGTCTGGCGTCTGAGGGCACAGATACGCAGTATTTT
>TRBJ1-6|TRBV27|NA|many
CASSLGAVGTPLHF
TGTGCCAGCAGTTTAGGGGCCGTGGGAACACCCCTCCACTTT
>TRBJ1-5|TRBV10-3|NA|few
CAISELPPGGNQPQHF
TGTGCCATCAGTGAGTTACCCCCTGGCGGCAATCAGCCCCAGCATTTT
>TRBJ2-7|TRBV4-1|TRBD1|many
CASSQNRGLSYEQYF
TGCGCCAGCAGCCAAAACAGGGGGCTATCGTACGAGCAGTACTTC
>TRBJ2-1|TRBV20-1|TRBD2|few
CSASGNGLAGNEQFF
TGCAGTGCTAGTGGGAACGGACTAGCGGGGAATGAGCAGTTCTTC
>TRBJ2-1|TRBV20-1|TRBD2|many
CSAGQLAGGDNEQFF
TGCAGTGCTGGTCAACTAGCGGGAGGGGACAATGAGCAGTTCTTC
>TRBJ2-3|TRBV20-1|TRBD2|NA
CSASYSSGVIDTQYF
TGCAGTGCTAGCTATTCTAGCGGGGTAATAGATACGCAGTATTTT
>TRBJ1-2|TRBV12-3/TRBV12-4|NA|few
CASSPRWQVSHYGYTF
TGTGCCAGCAGTCCGAGGTGGCAAGTTTCGCACTATGGCTACACCTTC
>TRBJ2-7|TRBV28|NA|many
CASSFQRGSYEQYF
TGTGCCAGCAGTTTTCAGAGGGGAAGCTACGAGCAGTACTTC
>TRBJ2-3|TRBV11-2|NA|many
CASSRRAAGQGTDTQYF
TGTGCCAGCAGCCGCAGGGCAGCGGGACAAGGCACAGATACGCAGTATTTT
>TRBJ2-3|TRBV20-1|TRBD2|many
CSARMSTSGDTQYF
TGCAGTGCTAGAATGTCGACTAGCGGAGATACGCAGTATTTT
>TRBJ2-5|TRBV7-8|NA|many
CASSVIRSQETQYF
TGTGCCAGCAGCGTAATCCGATCACAGGAGACCCAGTACTTC
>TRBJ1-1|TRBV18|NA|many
CASSPLATEAFF
TGTGCCAGCTCACCCCTGGCCACTGAAGCTTTCTTT
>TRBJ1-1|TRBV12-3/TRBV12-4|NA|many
CASSHPQGRTEAFF
TGTGCCAGCAGCCACCCCCAGGGGCGAACTGAAGCTTTCTTT
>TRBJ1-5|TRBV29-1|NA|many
CSVAGPYSNQPQHF
TGCAGCGTAGCAGGACCTTATAGCAATCAGCCCCAGCATTTT
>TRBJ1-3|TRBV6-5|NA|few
CASSYTTGFGNTIYF
TGTGCCAGCAGTTACACAACAGGTTTTGGAAACACCATATATTTT
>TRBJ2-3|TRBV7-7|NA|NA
CASSPRRGDTQYF
TGTGCTAGCAGCCCGCGAAGGGGGGATACGCAGTATTTT
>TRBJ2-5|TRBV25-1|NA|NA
CASSETSGTQETQYF
TGTGCCAGCAGTGAAACCTCTGGGACGCAAGAGACCCAGTACTTC
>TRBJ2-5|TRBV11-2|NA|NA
CASSLAGGQEETQYF
TGTGCCAGCAGCTTAGCCGGAGGGCAAGAAGAGACCCAGTACTTC
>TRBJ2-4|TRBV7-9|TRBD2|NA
CASTLREGIQYF
TGTGCCAGCACACTACGGGAGGGCATTCAGTACTTC
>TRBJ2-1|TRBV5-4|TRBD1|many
CASSPGQGMVGQVLGHNEQFF
TGTGCCAGCAGCCCCGGACAGGGAATGGTAGGACAGGTCCTAGGGCACAATGAGCAGTTCTTC
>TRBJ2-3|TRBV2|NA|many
CASSLGRTDTQYF
TGTGCCAGCAGCCTCGGTCGCACAGATACGCAGTATTTT
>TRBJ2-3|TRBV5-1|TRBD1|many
CASSPDRGYTDTQYF
TGCGCCAGCAGCCCCGACAGGGGATACACAGATACGCAGTATTTT
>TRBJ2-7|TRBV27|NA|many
CASPYEQYF
TGTGCCAGCCCCTACGAGCAGTACTTC
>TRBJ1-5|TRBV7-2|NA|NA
CASSLTESQPQHF
TGTGCCAGCAGCTTAACGGAAAGTCAGCCCCAGCATTTT
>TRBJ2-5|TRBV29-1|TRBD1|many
CSARGQSQETQYF
TGCAGCGCCCGGGGACAGAGCCAAGAGACCCAGTACTTC
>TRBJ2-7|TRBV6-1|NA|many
CASSEGAGRNEQYF
TGTGCCAGCAGTGAAGGGGCAGGGCGGAACGAGCAGTACTTC
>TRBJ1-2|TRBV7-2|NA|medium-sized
CASSSPGLFNYGYTF
TGTGCCAGCAGCTCCCCGGGACTCTTCAACTATGGCTACACCTTC
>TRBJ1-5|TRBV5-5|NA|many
CASSLKGSSNQPQHF
TGTGCCAGCAGCTTGAAGGGGAGTAGCAATCAGCCCCAGCATTTT
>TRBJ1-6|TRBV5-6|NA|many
CASSLNRDSPLHF
TGTGCCAGCAGCTTAAACAGGGACTCACCCCTCCACTTT
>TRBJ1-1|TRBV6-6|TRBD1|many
CASSYWRTGGSEAFF
TGTGCCAGCAGTTACTGGAGGACAGGGGGCTCTGAAGCTTTCTTT